A single sample gave rise to the 27 T cell receptor beta chains below, sequenced in a study of T cell clonality in common variable immunodeficiency. Study outcomes and limitations: Reportedly, TCR beta sequences from common variable immunodeficiency showed fewer deletions and N-nucleotide insertions.

Using immunoSEQ multiplex PCR, the repertoire was profiled, and TCRdb retains in-frame clones only, with some absent. Its table records fewer than 10,000 clones. What these receptors recognize is not known. Sequencing was done on a sample of peripheral blood mononuclear cells. These receptor sequences come from a human donor with common variable immunodeficiency.

For this clone: The missing CDR3 end, 3 residues past where the read stops, is filled in from the germline J gene. The chain links TRBV7-3 to TRBJ1-1; D unclear. The CDR3 loop spans 14 amino acids. Per germline, CDR1 SGHTA and CDR2 FQGTGA. V lost 5 bases, J lost 1 base, and 11 bases lay in between. CDR3 DNA, as far as it was read: TGTGCCAGCAGCCAGGAGGGCAGGAACACTGAA. Its translation: CASSQEGRNTE. The complete CDR3 protein is CASSQEGRNTEAFF.

Comments on this clone: The CDR3 is cut off 3 residues early in the read; its end comes from the germline J gene. The chain couples TRBV19 to TRBJ2-3; 10 bases map to TRBD2. This CDR3 spans 18 amino acids. V shed 5 bases and J 4 bases; nucleotides not matched to a gene: 15. The germline gives CDR1 LNHDA, CDR2 SQIVND (reference sequence). CDR3 amino acids: CASSLLAGGMKGADTQYF. The covered CDR3 bases are TGTGCCAGTAGTCTCTTAGCGGGAGGAATGAAGGGGGCAGATACG.

As concerns this clone: The read terminates 3 residues ahead of where the CDR3 ends, so the germline J gene completes it. The V and J genes are TRBV5-1 and TRBJ2-1, with a weak D call TRBD2 (6 bases). V was trimmed by 2 bases and J by 4 bases, leaving 16 bases between them. The CDR3 totals 16 residues. CDR1 SGHRS and CDR2 YFSETQ come from the germline V gene. Partial CDR3 DNA: TGCGCCAGCAGCTTTCCTTCAGCGGGTACTTACAATGAG. It translates to CASSFPSAGTYNE. The entire CDR3 is CASSFPSAGTYNEQFF.

A remark on this clone: With the read ending 3 residues before the CDR3 end, the germline J gene is used to fill in that end. The chain is built from TRBV7-2 and TRBJ1-5, with 7 bases identical to TRBD1. The CDR3 length is 13 residues. Per germline, CDR1 SGHTA and CDR2 FQGNSA. After removal of 5 bases from V and 5 bases from J, the junction contained 3 bases not matched to a gene. The CDR3 sequence: CASSGDSYQPQHF. The CDR3 bases that were read are TGTGCCAGCAGCGGGGACAGCTATCAGCCC.

Worth noting for this clone: Sequencing ends 3 residues short of the CDR3 end; the germline J gene provides the rest. V is TRBV18 and J is TRBJ1-1; D perhaps matches TRBD1 (6 bases). This CDR3 has 14 residues. Trimming stripped 3 bases from V and 1 base from J, with 9 bases between. Germline V gives CDR1 KGHSH, CDR2 LQKENI. The CDR3 DNA, read in part, is TGTGCCAGCTCACCTCTACAGGGGAACACTGAA. Protein: CASSPLQGNTE. The complete CDR3 reads CASSPLQGNTEAFF. Full variable domain (rest looked up from reference TRBV18 and TRBJ1-1): NAGVMQNPRHLVRRRGQEARLRCSPMKGHSHVYWYRQLPEEGLKFMVYLQKENIIDESGMPKERFSAEFPKEGPSILRIQQVVRGDSAAYFCASSPLQGNTEAFFGQGTRLTVV.

Concerning this clone itself: The read finishes 3 residues shy of the CDR3 end, and the germline J gene is used to complete it. The chain has TRBV19 and TRBJ2-1, with 11 nucleotides matching TRBD2. Germline V CDR1 and CDR2: LNHDA, SQIVND (reference sequence). Losses at the gene ends were 3 bases for V and 3 bases for J; bases not matched to a gene: 4. CDR3 length: 16 residues. Partial CDR3 DNA: TGTGCCAGTAGTATTCGACTAGCGGGGTTCTACAATGAG. This gives the protein CASSIRLAGFYNE. Given in full, the CDR3 is CASSIRLAGFYNEQFF.

On this clone: The read halts 3 residues ahead of the CDR3 end, with the missing end drawn from the germline J gene. The rearrangement joins TRBV20-1 to TRBJ2-5; unclear D gene. The CDR3 has 12 amino acids. Germline-derived CDR1 and CDR2 are DFQATT and SNEGSKA (reference sequence). The V gene lost 3 bases and the J gene lost 4 bases, with 9 bases spanning the gap. The part of the CDR3 DNA that was read is TGCAGTGCTAGCCCCAGCGCAGAGACC. This translates into CSASPSAET. The full CDR3 reads CSASPSAETQYF.

Of note for this clone: The DNA ends 3 residues before the CDR3 does, and the rest of the CDR3 is filled in from the germline J gene. The chain carries TRBV6-1 and TRBJ1-4; D may be TRBD1 (6 bases). Germline V gene sequence: CDR1 MNHNS, CDR2 SASEGT. This CDR3 has 19 amino acids. Trimming removed 2 bases from V and 7 bases from J, with 26 bases in between. The CDR3 is CASSEHRPGIRGGFEKLFF. The DNA read from the CDR3 is TGTGCCAGCAGTGAACACCGGCCTGGTATCAGGGGCGGGTTTGAAAAA.

Comment on this clone: Read coverage stops 3 residues before the CDR3 terminus; the germline J gene supplies the remainder. The genes are TRBV19 and TRBJ2-1, with D maybe TRBD1 (5 bases). The CDR3 runs to 15 residues. Trimming left V 4 bases short and J 3 bases short, with 13 bases between. Germline V gene lookup returns CDR1 LNHDA and CDR2 SQIVND (reference sequence). The CDR3 loop is CASSKGSILYNEQFF. The sequenced CDR3 bases are TGTGCCAGTAGTAAGGGGTCTATACTCTACAATGAG.

Notes on this clone: The CDR3 end is not reached by the read, which stops 3 residues before it; the germline J gene fills it in. The chain carries TRBV5-6 and TRBJ2-7; tentative D call: TRBD1 (7 bases). Germline lookup yields CDR1 SGHDT and CDR2 YYEEEE. CDR3 length: 14 amino acids. V was clipped by 4 bases and J by 3 bases, with 14 bases between them. CDR3 amino acids: CASSPPGGYYEQYF. The part of the CDR3 DNA that was read is TGTGCCAGCAGCCCCCCAGGGGGGTACTACGAG.

This clone is deemed large (0.1 to 1%) by its frequency. Coverage ceases 3 residues before the CDR3 finishes, and the germline J gene fills in the end. This chain joins TRBV5-1 and TRBJ1-5; weak D call: TRBD1 (6 bases). Trimming left V 4 bases short and J 8 bases short, with 22 bases between. The CDR3 consists of 16 residues. Germline values: CDR1 SGHRS, CDR2 YFSETQ. CDR3 sequence: CASSATGFAGDEPQHF. The sequenced CDR3 bases are TGCGCCAGCAGCGCCACAGGGTTTGCGGGGGATGAGCCC.

Concerning this clone itself: The read halts 3 residues ahead of the CDR3 end, with the missing end drawn from the germline J gene. The V call is TRBV6-1, the J call TRBJ2-3, with unresolved D. The V end was cut by 4 bases, the J end by 2 bases, with 13 bases between. The CDR3 consists of 15 residues. Germline-derived CDR1 and CDR2 are MNHNS and SASEGT. CDR3 DNA, as far as it was read: TGTGCCAGCAGTGTAACAGTCTGGCCCACAGATACG. The encoded protein is CASSVTVWPTDT. The entire CDR3 sequence reads CASSVTVWPTDTQYF.

For this clone: The read is 3 residues too short to cover the CDR3 end, so that end is filled in from the germline J gene. This sequence joins TRBV30 and TRBJ2-7; a weak D match, TRBD1 (6 bases). Germline CDR1 is GTSNPN and CDR2 is SVGIG (reference sequence). The CDR3 consists of 12 residues. Trimming cost V 5 bases and J 2 bases, with 10 bases left between them. CDR3 amino acids: CAWGGDAYEQYF. CDR3 bases read: TGTGCCTGGGGGGGCGACGCCTACGAG.

This clone registers medium-sized (0.01 to 0.1%) by frequency. The read is 3 residues too short to cover the CDR3 end, so that end is filled in from the germline J gene. This sequence joins TRBV30 and TRBJ1-2, with a weak D call TRBD1 (6 bases). V was cut by 1 base and J by 7 bases, with 13 bases left in between. Germline V CDR1 and CDR2: GTSNPN, SVGIG (reference sequence). The CDR3 runs to 13 residues. The DNA read from the CDR3 is TGTGCCTGGAGTGCTAACAGGGATCGTGGC. Translating gives CAWSANRDRG. The whole CDR3 region reads CAWSANRDRGYTF.

Concerning this clone itself: Coverage ceases 3 residues before the CDR3 finishes, and the germline J gene fills in the end. This chain joins TRBV7-3 and TRBJ1-2; 9 bases fit TRBD1. Germline CDR1 SGHTA, CDR2 FQGTGA. This CDR3 contains 16 residues. V was clipped by 1 base and J by 7 bases; unmatched bases: 10. CDR3 protein: CASSLNGGQGLSGYTF. The sequenced CDR3 bases are TGTGCCAGCAGCTTAAACGGAGGACAGGGGTTGAGTGGC. The full variable domain, in which reference TRBV7-3 and TRBJ1-2 provide the parts outside the CDR3, is GAGVSQTPSNKVTEKGKYVELRCDPISGHTALYWYRQSLGQGPEFLIYFQGTGAADDSGLPNDRFFAVRPEGSVSTLKIQRTERGDSAVYLCASSLNGGQGLSGYTFGSGTRLTVV.

Points on this clone: Read sequence stops 3 residues before the CDR3 end, and the germline J gene provides the missing end. The genes are TRBV19 and TRBJ2-5; D is unclear. Germline CDR1 and CDR2: LNHDA and SQIVND (reference sequence). The CDR3 has 14 amino acids. The V end was cut by 4 bases, the J end by 2 bases, with 11 bases between. CDR3 protein: CASSTSTGQETQYF. CDR3 bases read: TGTGCCAGTAGTACTTCGACGGGTCAAGAGACC.

This clone registers medium-sized (0.01 to 0.1%) by frequency. The sequenced fragment ends 3 residues before the CDR3 boundary, so the rest is inferred from the germline J gene. V and J are TRBV27 and TRBJ1-2; TRBD1 is a possible D gene (5 bases). V lost 3 bases and J lost 2, with 7 bases in between. Germline V gene data show CDR1 as MNHEY and CDR2 as SMNVEV (reference sequence). CDR3 length: 13 amino acids. The CDR3 reads CASSLGQNYGYTF. The sequenced CDR3 bases are TGTGCCAGCAGTTTGGGGCAGAACTATGGC.

A note on this clone: The read ends 3 residues early relative to the CDR3; the germline J gene fills the gap. The chain couples TRBV2 to TRBJ2-3; D remains unclear. Germline-derived CDR1 and CDR2 are SNHLY and FYNNEI. V was pared by 6 bases and J by 2 bases, with 15 bases between. This CDR3 region has 15 residues. CDR3: CASRSRLVTTDTQYF. The CDR3 DNA, read in part, is TGTGCCAGCAGGAGCCGGCTAGTCACCACAGATACG. Using reference TRBV2 and TRBJ2-3 for the parts outside the CDR3, the full variable domain is EPEVTQTPSHQVTQMGQEVILRCVPISNHLYFYWYRQILGQKVEFLVSFYNNEISEKSEIFDDQFSVERPDGSNFTLKIRSTKLEDSAMYFCASRSRLVTTDTQYFGPGTRLTVL.

This clone is labeled medium-sized based on frequency. At one end, the junction sequence differs from germline, possibly due to a read error. The read gets to within 3 residues of the CDR3 end, and the germline J gene fills in the rest. The chain carries TRBV7-7 and TRBJ2-2; tentative D call: TRBD1 (6 bases). This CDR3 is 14 amino acids long. CDR1 is SSHAT, CDR2 FNYEAQ, per germline (reference sequence). The covered CDR3 bases are TGTGCTAGCAGCTTACAGGGTTCCACCGGGGAG. Encoded protein: CASSLQGSTGE. From start to end, the CDR3 is CASSLQGSTGELFF.

About this clone: The observed sequence ends 3 residues before the CDR3 terminus, with the missing tail filled in from the germline J gene. The chain carries TRBV19 and TRBJ1-2; weak D call: TRBD1 (6 bases). Trimming stripped 6 bases from V and 3 bases from J, with 11 bases between. The CDR3 is 13 residues long. Germline CDR1 reads LNHDA; CDR2 reads SQIVND (reference sequence). The CDR3: CASRKTGDYGYTF. CDR3 DNA, as far as it was read: TGTGCCAGTAGGAAGACAGGAGACTATGGC.

On this clone: Read data end 3 residues before the CDR3 end; the end is taken from the germline J gene. This chain links TRBV18 with TRBJ2-5; unclear D gene. The germline gives CDR1 KGHSH, CDR2 LQKENI. With 3 bases removed from V and 6 bases from J, the gap between germline ends came to 14 bases. CDR3 length: 14 residues. Partial CDR3 DNA: TGTGCCAGCTCACCGGCAAGTTCCAATCAGACC. It specifies CASSPASSNQT. From start to end, the CDR3 is CASSPASSNQTQYF.

Frequency places this clone as medium-sized (0.01 to 0.1%). The observed sequence ends 3 residues before the CDR3 terminus, with the missing tail filled in from the germline J gene. The chain uses TRBV5-1 and TRBJ2-3; tentative D call: TRBD1 (5 bases). CDR3 length equals 12 residues. V dropped 0 bases and J dropped 7 bases, with 6 bases sitting between them. Germline CDR1 reads SGHRS; CDR2 reads YFSETQ. The sequenced CDR3 bases are TGCGCCAGCAGCTTGGAGGGGTATACG. Encoded protein: CASSLEGYT. In full, the CDR3 is CASSLEGYTQYF.

This clone is classed as medium-sized by frequency. The DNA ends 3 residues before the CDR3 does, and the rest of the CDR3 is filled in from the germline J gene. The J gene is TRBJ1-1, the V gene TRBV7-9; a possible D gene is TRBD1 (6 bases). There are 15 residues in the CDR3. V lost 5 bases, J lost 0 bases, and 13 bases lay in between. The V gene's germline CDR1 is SEHNR and CDR2 FQNEAQ (reference sequence). The sequenced part of the CDR3 DNA is TGTGCCAGCAGCCCTCGGGACACCTTGAACACTGAA. Translated, it gives CASSPRDTLNTE. The CDR3 as a whole reads CASSPRDTLNTEAFF.

Points on this clone: Read coverage stops 3 residues before the CDR3 terminus; the germline J gene supplies the remainder. The V and J genes are TRBV7-7 and TRBJ2-2, with D unclear. V lost 3 bases to trimming and J lost 4 bases, with 9 bases between them. Germline loops: CDR1 SSHAT, CDR2 FNYEAQ (reference sequence). The CDR3 spans 14 residues. CDR3: CASSFRQSTGELFF. CDR3 DNA, as far as it was read: TGTGCCAGCAGCTTTCGACAATCCACCGGGGAG.

Remarks on this clone: The CDR3 end is not reached by the read, which stops 3 residues before it; the germline J gene fills it in. V usage is TRBV6-1 and J usage is TRBJ1-1; D gene unclear. The CDR3 runs to 13 residues. The V end was cut by 4 bases, the J end by 5 bases, with 11 bases between. CDR1 is MNHNS, CDR2 SASEGT, per germline. The CDR3 sequence: CASSATEGTEAFF. CDR3 bases read: TGTGCCAGCAGTGCCACAGAAGGGACTGAA.

About this clone: The read gets to within 3 residues of the CDR3 end, and the germline J gene fills in the rest. The V and J genes are TRBV7-8 and TRBJ2-6, with 8 bases fitting TRBD1. V shed 3 bases, J shed 2 bases, and the junction held 0 bases outside the gene matches. Germline CDR1 reads SGHVS; CDR2 reads FQNEAQ. CDR3 length equals 15 residues. The DNA read from the CDR3 is TGTGCCAGCAGCTTGACAGGGGCTGGGGCCAACGTC. Amino acids: CASSLTGAGANV. The CDR3 in full is CASSLTGAGANVLTF.

Of note for this clone: The read is 3 residues too short to cover the CDR3 end, so that end is filled in from the germline J gene. The rearrangement uses TRBV19 and TRBJ1-1; possibly TRBD1 for D (6 bases). Germline-derived CDR1 and CDR2 are LNHDA and SQIVND (reference sequence). This CDR3 contains 14 residues. Trimming removed 6 bases at V and 2 bases at J, with 13 bases between. The CDR3 bases that were read are TGTGCCAGTAGGAGAACAGGGCCCAACACTGAA. This sequence encodes CASRRTGPNTE. The CDR3 as a whole reads CASRRTGPNTEAFF.